This T cell receptor beta chain was sequenced in a study of identical twins. V dropped 3 bases and J dropped 5 bases, with 8 bases sitting between them. The CDR3 sequence is 13 residues long. The germline CDR1 and CDR2 sequences are MNHNS and SASEGT. Template switching (which added a universal primer site) was used, and cDNA carried unique molecular identifiers. TCRdb called the 5' RACE reads again in MiXCR, with one record for every CDR3 protein. Of about 520,000 distinct CDR3 sequences listed, approximately 22% are singletons. In this sample, this clonotype turned up a few times. The sample was also linked to a second study, of T cells expressing NK-cell markers. That report adds: With respect to HCMV, most of the eight sequenced donors were seropositive, and one was seronegative. There were a few donors in whom these clonotypes also led the CD3+CD56-NKG2C+ fraction.

V gene TRBV6-1 combines with J gene TRBJ2-1; possibly TRBD1 for D (5 bases). The sequencing sample was made of CD4+ T cells sorted from blood. This TCR was sampled from a woman under 30 in good health. In nucleotides, the CDR3 is TGTGCCAGCAGTGACAGGGCCCACAATGAGCAGTTCTTC. This translates into CASSDRAHNEQFF.